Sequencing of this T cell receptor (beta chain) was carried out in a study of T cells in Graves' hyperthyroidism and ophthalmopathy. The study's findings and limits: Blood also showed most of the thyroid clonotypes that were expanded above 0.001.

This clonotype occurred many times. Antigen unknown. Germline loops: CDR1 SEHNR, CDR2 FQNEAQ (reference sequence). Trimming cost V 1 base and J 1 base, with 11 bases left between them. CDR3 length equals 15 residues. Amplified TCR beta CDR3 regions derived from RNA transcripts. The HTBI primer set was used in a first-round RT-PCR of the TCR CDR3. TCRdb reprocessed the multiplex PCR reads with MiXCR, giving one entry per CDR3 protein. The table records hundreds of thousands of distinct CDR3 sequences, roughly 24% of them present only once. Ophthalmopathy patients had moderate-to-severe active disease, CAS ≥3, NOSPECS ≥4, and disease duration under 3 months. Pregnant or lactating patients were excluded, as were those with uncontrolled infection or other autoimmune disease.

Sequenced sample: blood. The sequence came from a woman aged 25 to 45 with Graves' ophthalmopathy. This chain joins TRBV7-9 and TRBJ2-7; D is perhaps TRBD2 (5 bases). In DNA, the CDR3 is TGTGCCAGCAGCTTAGGGGCGCGGGTATCCTACGAGCAGTACTTC. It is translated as CASSLGARVSYEQYF.